The clone carrying this T cell receptor (beta chain) was detected ten times or more. The antigen is not known. V was cut by 2 bases and J by 6 bases, with 14 bases left in between. In germline, CDR1 is MNHEY, CDR2 SVGAGI. This CDR3 has 14 amino acids. Naive CD8 T cells were sorted, and the gate applied was CD8+CD4-CCR7+CD45RA+. The use of previously described methods and listed TCR primers produced the bulk TCR libraries. Each CDR3 protein gets one entry after TCRdb re-called the PCR reads with MiXCR. The table shows 400,000 to 600,000 distinct CDR3 sequences, with about a fifth occurring only once. This sample was taken from a study of molecular identifiers for immune sequencing clone quantification. Study-wide findings and caveats: Same-barcode identical TCR molecules could make highly expanded clones look smaller than they are. Under 1% of molecules in naive cells, but over 98% of effector molecules, belonged to clones above 20 RNA copies.

J is TRBJ2-7 and V is TRBV6-5, with D tentatively TRBD1 (5 bases). Sequences were obtained from naive CD8+ T cells from blood, with Jurkat cell RNA spiked in. Specified subset: FACS-sorted CD8+CD4-CCR7+CD45RA+ naive T cells. The receptor was derived from a human donor in good health. Some libraries in this study had Jurkat cell RNA spiked in. This chain's CDR3 is CASSYVEGVGEQYF. CDR3 DNA sequence: TGTGCCAGCAGTTACGTGGAAGGGGTAGGCGAGCAGTACTTC.